A single sample is the source of the 3 T cell receptor beta chains below, sequenced in a study of cytomegalovirus exposure and HLA in healthy donors. A multiplex PCR was run with 60 Vbeta primers and 13 Jbeta primers. Method: immunoSEQ multiplex PCR; TCRdb's copy keeps in-frame clones and lacks some. The repertoire includes 100,000 to 150,000 clones, about 81% of them detected once, and less than 1.1% sits in the top ten. The sequenced material came from PBMCs. The receptors were gathered from a young woman in good health and CMV-seronegative.

The V and J genes are TRBV4-1 and TRBJ2-3; D may be TRBD1 (6 bases). Trimming took 6 bases from V and 1 from J, leaving 17 bases between them. Germline values: CDR1 MGHRA, CDR2 YSYEKL. CDR3 length: 16 residues. This chain's CDR3 is CASRLRDTQGTDTQYF. CDR3 sequence (DNA): TGCGCCAGCAGGCTCCGGGACACACAAGGCACAGATACGCAGTATTTT.

The J gene is TRBJ1-2, the V gene TRBV5-1; TRBD1 is a possible D gene (6 bases). The CDR3 has 14 residues. CDR1 is SGHRS, CDR2 YFSETQ, per germline. V was trimmed by 1 base and J by 2 bases, leaving 9 bases between them. CDR3 amino acids: CASSLTGQNYGYTF. In DNA, the CDR3 is TGCGCCAGCAGCTTGACCGGACAGAACTATGGCTACACCTTC.

This chain connects TRBV15 to TRBJ2-1; D gene unclear. V lost 0 bases, J lost 9 bases, and 9 bases lay in between. Germline CDR1 and CDR2: LNHNV and YYDKDF (reference sequence). This CDR3 is built from 13 residues. The CDR3 reads CATSRDVSSEQFF. The CDR3 DNA is TGTGCCACCAGCAGAGACGTTAGCAGTGAGCAGTTCTTC. Drawing the rest from reference TRBV15 and TRBJ2-1, the complete variable domain is DAMVIQNPRYQVTQFGKPVTLSCSQTLNHNVMYWYQQKSSQAPKLLFHYYDKDFNNEADTPDNFQSRRPNTSFCFLDIRSPGLGDTAMYLCATSRDVSSEQFFGPGTRLTVL.